The 29 T cell receptor beta chains below were found in one sample sequenced in a study of control samples from healthy donors and cancer patients. Here immunoSEQ multiplex PCR was the method, and the copy in TCRdb shows in-frame clones only, minus some. The sample shows some 21,000 clones, around 83% of them seen only once. Sequenced input: PBMCs. The origin of the receptors is a man in his 60s with head and neck cancer.

This clone was observed a handful of times. The rearrangement joins TRBV29-1 to TRBJ2-3; 8 nucleotides match TRBD2. J was trimmed by 2 bases and V by 6 bases; bases with no gene match: 7. The CDR3 has 14 residues. CDR1 SQVTM and CDR2 ANQGSEA come from the germline V gene. The CDR3 loop reads CSVSAGELTDTQYF. CDR3 nucleotides: TGCAGCGTCTCAGCGGGAGAGCTCACAGATACGCAGTATTTT.

The chain recombines TRBV19 with TRBJ2-1; TRBD2 might be the D (6 bases). Trimming left V 5 bases short and J 8 bases short, with 13 bases between. Germline CDR1 reads LNHDA; CDR2 reads SQIVND (reference sequence). The CDR3 contains 13 residues. CDR3 sequence: CASSLTRGDEQFF. CDR3 bases: TGTGCCAGTAGTTTGACTAGAGGGGATGAGCAGTTCTTC.

The chain couples TRBV6-2 or TRBV6-3 to TRBJ2-1; D is uncertain. The CDR3 runs 15 residues. V lost 5 bases and J 7 bases, leaving 18 bases between the germline ends. Germline loops: CDR1 MNHEY, CDR2 SVGEGT. The CDR3 sequence is CASSQSPTPLNEQFF. CDR3 DNA: TGTGCCAGCAGTCAGTCCCCGACCCCATTAAATGAGCAGTTCTTC.

The chain is built from TRBV5-1 and TRBJ2-1, with TRBD2 identical over 10 bases. Germline-derived CDR1 and CDR2 are SGHRS and YFSETQ. The V segment lost 6 bases and the J segment 7 bases; nucleotides outside the gene matches: 1. This CDR3 has 12 amino acids. DNA of the CDR3: TGCGCCAGCAAGCGGGAGGGGAATGAGCAGTTCTTC. The encoded protein is CASKREGNEQFF.

This rearrangement joins TRBV6-6 to TRBJ2-6, with D perhaps TRBD1 (5 bases). The CDR3 loop spans 16 amino acids. V was shortened by 6 bases and J by 0 bases, with 12 bases between the two germline ends. Germline V CDR1 and CDR2: MNHNY, SVGAGI (reference sequence). The CDR3 loop is CASSPAGFSGANVLTF. DNA of the CDR3: TGTGCCAGCAGCCCCGCAGGGTTCTCTGGGGCCAACGTCCTGACTTTC.

The chain combines TRBV13 with TRBJ2-3, with D hard to call. V was shortened by 1 base and J by 0 bases, with 17 bases between the two germline ends. This CDR3 is 18 amino acids long. The V gene's germline CDR1 is PRHDT and CDR2 FYEKMQ (reference sequence). DNA of the CDR3: TGTGCCAGCAGCTTAGTCCCTGTGTCAGCGCTTAGCACAGATACGCAGTATTTT. Its protein product is CASSLVPVSALSTDTQYF.

This chain uses TRBV12-3 or TRBV12-4 with TRBJ2-3; D remains ambiguous. The CDR3 is 13 amino acids. Trimming cost V 3 bases and J 2 bases, with 6 bases left between them. The CDR3 is CASSLVTTDTQYF. In DNA, the CDR3 is TGTGCCAGCAGTTTGGTTACCACAGATACGCAGTATTTT.

A few counts support this clone. The V gene is TRBV3-1 (or the pseudogene TRBV3-2), the J gene TRBJ1-6; D not resolved. In germline, CDR1 is LGHDT, CDR2 YNNKEL (reference sequence). CDR3 length: 15 amino acids. The V end was cut by 4 bases, the J end by 0 bases, with 7 bases between. The CDR3 DNA reads as TGTGCCAGCAGCCCTAGTAGCTCCTATAATTCACCCCTCCACTTT. This codes for CASSPSSSYNSPLHF.

The chain is built from TRBV7-9 and TRBJ1-1; no reliable D call. With 1 base removed from V and 6 bases from J, the gap between germline ends came to 6 bases. Germline lookup yields CDR1 SEHNR and CDR2 FQNEAQ (reference sequence). The CDR3 runs to 12 residues. The CDR3 DNA reads as TGTGCCAGCAGCTTAGAAGGAGCTGAAGCTTTCTTT. It is translated as CASSLEGAEAFF.

This clone appeared once. The chain joins TRBV2 to TRBJ2-5, with D unresolved. This CDR3 has 12 amino acids. Looked up from germline, CDR1 is SNHLY and CDR2 is FYNNEI. The V and J ends lost 7 bases and 4 bases respectively, with 10 bases between them. This CDR3 reads CASTRSTETQYF. The CDR3 DNA reads as TGTGCCAGCACCAGATCGACAGAGACCCAGTACTTC.

The chain recombines TRBV3-1 (or the pseudogene TRBV3-2) with TRBJ2-1, with D maybe TRBD2 (6 bases). Trimming took off 8 bases at V and 0 bases at J, with 8 bases between the two ends. This CDR3 has 13 amino acids. Germline values: CDR1 LGHDT, CDR2 YNNKEL (reference sequence). The CDR3 region is CASRDSSYNEQFF. The CDR3 DNA follows: TGTGCCAGCCGGGACTCCTCCTACAATGAGCAGTTCTTC.

This chain's CDR3 is CASSIGVASGKVNEQFF. CDR3 coding DNA: TGTGCCAGTAGTATAGGTGTGGCTAGCGGGAAAGTCAATGAGCAGTTCTTC. This chain connects TRBV19 to TRBJ2-1; 9 positions agree with TRBD2. Losses at the gene ends were 1 base for V and 6 bases for J; bases not matched to a gene: 10. The CDR3 consists of 17 residues. Germline V gene data show CDR1 as LNHDA and CDR2 as SQIVND (reference sequence).

This rearrangement joins TRBV30 to TRBJ2-7; TRBD1 aligns across 11 bases. This CDR3 spans 16 amino acids. Germline V gene data show CDR1 as GTSNPN and CDR2 as SVGIG (reference sequence). After removal of 6 bases from V and 3 bases from J, the junction contained 13 bases not matched to a gene. CDR3 DNA: TGTGCCTGCTCTCGAATAGCCGGGACAGGGGGCTACGAGCAGTACTTC. Its protein product is CACSRIAGTGGYEQYF.

The J gene is TRBJ1-2, the V gene TRBV9; TRBD1 aligns across 8 bases. CDR1 and CDR2 (germline): SGDLS, YYNGEE. The CDR3 has 14 amino acids. V shed 6 bases and J 3 bases; nucleotides not matched to a gene: 7. CDR3 DNA: TGTGCCAGCAAGAACGACAGGGGTGACTATGGCTACACCTTC. Amino acid sequence: CASKNDRGDYGYTF. The whole variable domain, filled in from reference TRBV9 and TRBJ1-2, reads DSGVTQTPKHLITATGQRVTLRCSPRSGDLSVYWYQQSLDQGLQFLIQYYNGEERAKGNILERFSAQQFPDLHSELNLSSLELGDSALYFCASKNDRGDYGYTFGSGTRLTVV.

The J gene is TRBJ2-7, the V gene TRBV30, with a possible D match to TRBD1 (6 bases). Germline values: CDR1 GTSNPN, CDR2 SVGIG (reference sequence). Trimming stripped 3 bases from V and 4 bases from J, with 13 bases between. There are 13 residues in the CDR3. This chain's CDR3 is CAWSRQAGYEQYF. In DNA, the CDR3 is TGTGCCTGGAGCCGACAGGCAGGGTACGAGCAGTACTTC. The full variable domain, in which reference TRBV30 and TRBJ2-7 provide the parts outside the CDR3, is SQTIHQWPATLVQPVGSPLSLECTVEGTSNPNLYWYRQAAGRGLQLLFYSVGIGQISSEVPQNLSASRPQDRQFILSSKKLLLSDSGFYLCAWSRQAGYEQYFGPGTRLTVT.

This rearrangement joins TRBV2 to TRBJ1-5; 7 bases agree with TRBD1. Trimming cost V 7 bases and J 0 bases; bases outside gene matches: 6. The CDR3 runs 15 residues. Germline-derived CDR1 and CDR2 are SNHLY and FYNNEI. The CDR3 sequence is CASKGDSHSNQPQHF. The CDR3 region has the DNA TGTGCCAGCAAAGGGGACAGCCATAGCAATCAGCCCCAGCATTTT.

The V and J genes are TRBV6-5 and TRBJ2-7; 8 bases line up with TRBD2. The J segment lost 2 bases and the V segment lost 11 bases, leaving 8 bases of the junction unmatched. Germline V gene sequence: CDR1 MNHEY, CDR2 SVGAGI. The CDR3 covers 13 residues. The CDR3 protein is CAGLAGQAYEQYF. DNA of the CDR3: TGTGCCGGATTAGCGGGACAAGCCTACGAGCAGTACTTC.

This sequence joins TRBV13 and TRBJ1-1, with D perhaps TRBD1 (5 bases). Per germline, CDR1 PRHDT and CDR2 FYEKMQ (reference sequence). The length of the CDR3 is 14 residues. V was trimmed by 3 bases and J by 1 base, leaving 9 bases between them. The CDR3 region has the DNA TGTGCCAGCAGCTTGGACAAGGGGAACACTGAAGCTTTCTTT. The encoded protein is CASSLDKGNTEAFF.

The table lists this clone with a count of one. The chain uses TRBV14 and TRBJ1-5; no reliable D call. The CDR3 is 10 amino acids. The germline CDR1 and CDR2 sequences are SGHDN and FVKESK. Trimming stripped 7 bases from V and 9 bases from J, with 7 bases between. CDR3 sequence: CASNPGPQHF. CDR3 nucleotides: TGTGCCAGCAACCCAGGGCCCCAGCATTTT.

This clone was counted a single time. The rearrangement joins TRBV5-6 to TRBJ2-7, with TRBD1 matching 7 bases. Germline CDR1 SGHDT, CDR2 YYEEEE. The trim removed 1 base at V and 11 bases at J, leaving 9 bases unmatched. The CDR3 covers 13 residues. The CDR3 DNA is TGTGCCAGCAGCTTGTTAGTAGCAGGACAGGAGTACTTC. Encoded protein: CASSLLVAGQEYF.

This chain connects TRBV6-6 to TRBJ2-7, with TRBD2 matching 7 bases. Germline V gene sequence: CDR1 MNHNY, CDR2 SVGAGI (reference sequence). The CDR3 loop spans 12 amino acids. The V gene end was trimmed by 8 bases and the J gene end by 1 base; junction bases not matched to a gene: 2. Here the CDR3 DNA reads TGTGCCAGCGCCGGGGGGTCCTACGAGCAGTACGTC. It translates to CASAGGSYEQYV.

This sequence joins TRBV18 and TRBJ2-1, with TRBD2 matching 9 bases. The length of the CDR3 is 16 residues. The trim removed 3 bases at V and 7 bases at J, leaving 10 bases unmatched. The germline CDR1 and CDR2 sequences are KGHSH and LQKENI. CDR3 nucleotides: TGTGCCAGCTCACCCCCCGGGATAGCGGGAGAGAATGAGCAGTTCTTC. It encodes CASSPPGIAGENEQFF. Together with reference TRBV18 and TRBJ2-1, the CDR3 gives the full variable domain: NAGVMQNPRHLVRRRGQEARLRCSPMKGHSHVYWYRQLPEEGLKFMVYLQKENIIDESGMPKERFSAEFPKEGPSILRIQQVVRGDSAAYFCASSPPGIAGENEQFFGPGTRLTVL.

In its sample, this clone is medium-sized. This chain links TRBV2 with TRBJ2-7, with TRBD2 as a possible D gene (5 bases). The CDR3 is made up of 16 amino acids. Germline assignment: CDR1 SNHLY and CDR2 FYNNEI. V dropped 7 bases and J dropped 6 bases, with 25 bases sitting between them. The CDR3 DNA follows: TGTGCCAGCACCTCTCGATGGGTATGGCCGGACTGCGAGCAGTACGTC. Residues: CASTSRWVWPDCEQYV.

V usage is TRBV5-1 and J usage is TRBJ2-5, with 10 positions matching TRBD1. Germline V lookup: CDR1 SGHRS, CDR2 YFSETQ. The V gene end was trimmed by 5 bases and the J gene end by 4 bases; junction bases not matched to a gene: 8. The CDR3 has 15 amino acids. The CDR3: CASRVTGTGVETQYF. The CDR3 DNA sequence: TGCGCCAGCAGAGTGACCGGGACAGGGGTAGAGACCCAGTACTTC.

This clone was counted once. The chain recombines TRBV3-1 (or the pseudogene TRBV3-2) with TRBJ1-4, with a possible D match to TRBD1 (5 bases). Germline V gene sequence: CDR1 LGHDT, CDR2 YNNKEL (reference sequence). Trimming pared 4 bases from V and 6 bases from J, leaving 18 bases between. The CDR3 sequence is 16 residues long. The CDR3 reads CASSPLAGESDEKLFF. CDR3 sequence (DNA): TGTGCCAGCAGCCCCCTAGCGGGGGAGTCCGATGAAAAACTGTTTTTT.

This chain connects TRBV19 to TRBJ1-1, with a possible D match to TRBD1 (6 bases). Per the germline V gene, CDR1 is LNHDA and CDR2 is SQIVND (reference sequence). The CDR3 is 13 amino acids. V shed 6 bases and J shed 2 bases, with 10 bases lying between them. The CDR3 loop reads CASRAGVNTEAFF. CDR3 DNA: TGTGCCAGTAGGGCAGGGGTTAACACTGAAGCTTTCTTT.

The chain recombines TRBV3-1 (or the pseudogene TRBV3-2) with TRBJ2-3; 8 nucleotides match TRBD1. The length of the CDR3 is 17 residues. The V and J ends lost 4 bases and 3 bases, in that order; junction bases with no gene match: 12. Germline loops: CDR1 LGHDT, CDR2 YNNKEL (reference sequence). The CDR3 bases are TGTGCCAGCAGCCTTCAACCAGGACAGGGTAGGACAGATACGCAGTATTTT. This gives the protein CASSLQPGQGRTDTQYF.

The J gene is TRBJ2-1, the V gene TRBV7-9; 14 nucleotides agree with TRBD2. J was trimmed by 7 bases and V by 5 bases; bases with no gene match: 7. The length of the CDR3 is 16 residues. Germline CDR1 reads SEHNR; CDR2 reads FQNEAQ (reference sequence). The CDR3, as DNA: TGTGCCAGCAGCCCTCAAGGGACTAGCGGGAGTAATGAGCAGTTCTTC. It specifies CASSPQGTSGSNEQFF.

This chain connects TRBV5-1 to TRBJ2-5; 10 bases are a match to TRBD2. In germline, CDR1 is SGHRS, CDR2 YFSETQ. Trimming at V came to 1 base and at J to 0 bases, leaving 0 bases not matched to a gene. The CDR3 contains 15 residues. The DNA of the CDR3 is TGCGCCAGCAGCTTGCTAGCGGGAGACCAAGAGACCCAGTACTTC. Translated, it gives CASSLLAGDQETQYF.